These T cell receptor beta chains were read from a single sample in a study of spatial heterogeneity in lung cancer. TCRdb analysed the 5' RACE reads with MiXCR anew, one entry per CDR3 protein. The sample records around 15,000 distinct CDR3 sequences, 15% to 20% being singletons. The input for sequencing was PBMCs, taken at follow-up. These receptors were collected from a male donor with early-stage non-small cell lung cancer. CDR3s include the opening cysteine and the closing phenylalanine or tryptophan. Fields, in order: J gene, D gene, clone size, V gene, CDR3 protein, CDR3 DNA. A D gene is named only where the DNA matches it firmly. Expanded clones get a size class; other rows say once, few or many, or leave the size out.

J gene: TRBJ2-7; D gene: -; clone size: once; V gene: TRBV29-1; CDR3 protein: CSVATVDYEQYF; CDR3 DNA: TGCAGCGTTGCGACAGTTGACTACGAGCAGTACTTC
J gene: TRBJ2-1; D gene: -; clone size: -; V gene: TRBV2; CDR3 protein: CASSEAGANEQFF; CDR3 DNA: TGTGCCAGCAGTGAAGCAGGGGCCAATGAGCAGTTCTTC
J gene: TRBJ2-7; D gene: TRBD2; clone size: many; V gene: TRBV6-2/TRBV6-3; CDR3 protein: CASSLGGSGIYEQYF; CDR3 DNA: TGTGCCAGCAGTTTGGGTGGTAGCGGGATCTACGAGCAGTACTTC
J gene: TRBJ2-7; D gene: -; clone size: few; V gene: TRBV6-1; CDR3 protein: CASSPGVAQYF; CDR3 DNA: TGTGCCAGCAGCCCTGGCGTCGCGCAGTACTTC
J gene: TRBJ2-1; D gene: TRBD2; clone size: many; V gene: TRBV30; CDR3 protein: CAWSGGGPNEQFF; CDR3 DNA: TGTGCCTGGAGCGGCGGGGGGCCCAATGAGCAGTTCTTC
J gene: TRBJ2-5; D gene: -; clone size: medium-sized; V gene: TRBV27; CDR3 protein: CASSLRRQETQYF; CDR3 DNA: TGTGCCAGCAGTTTGAGGCGGCAAGAGACCCAGTACTTC
J gene: TRBJ1-1; D gene: TRBD1; clone size: -; V gene: TRBV7-6; CDR3 protein: CASSLAGLGQGAWTEAFF; CDR3 DNA: TGTGCCAGCAGCTTAGCGGGATTGGGGCAGGGGGCCTGGACTGAAGCTTTCTTT
J gene: TRBJ2-4; D gene: TRBD1; clone size: -; V gene: TRBV12-5; CDR3 protein: CASVPDRAQNIQYF; CDR3 DNA: TGTGCTAGTGTCCCGGACAGGGCCCAAAACATTCAGTACTTC
J gene: TRBJ2-7; D gene: TRBD1; clone size: many; V gene: TRBV18; CDR3 protein: CASAGQEWTRNSYEQYF; CDR3 DNA: TGTGCCAGCGCCGGACAGGAATGGACAAGGAATTCCTACGAGCAGTACTTC
J gene: TRBJ2-7; D gene: TRBD2; clone size: -; V gene: TRBV19; CDR3 protein: CASSTSGYTYEQYF; CDR3 DNA: TGTGCCAGTAGCACTAGCGGTTATACCTACGAGCAGTACTTC
J gene: TRBJ2-4; D gene: TRBD1; clone size: -; V gene: TRBV19; CDR3 protein: CASSDTGTGNIQYF; CDR3 DNA: TGTGCCAGTAGTGATACCGGGACAGGAAACATTCAGTACTTC
J gene: TRBJ2-3; D gene: TRBD2; clone size: many; V gene: TRBV13; CDR3 protein: CASSRSLGGGATDTQYF; CDR3 DNA: TGTGCCAGCAGCCGGTCTCTGGGCGGGGGGGCCACAGATACGCAGTATTTT
J gene: TRBJ2-6; D gene: -; clone size: -; V gene: TRBV7-9; CDR3 protein: CASSLEGAGANVLTF; CDR3 DNA: TGTGCCAGCAGCTTAGAGGGGGCTGGGGCCAACGTCCTGACTTTC
J gene: TRBJ1-1; D gene: TRBD1; clone size: medium-sized; V gene: TRBV18; CDR3 protein: CASLSGTGRAFF; CDR3 DNA: TGTGCCAGCTTATCCGGGACAGGGCGGGCTTTCTTT
J gene: TRBJ2-7; D gene: -; clone size: -; V gene: TRBV7-9; CDR3 protein: CASSLQALEQYF; CDR3 DNA: TGTGCCAGCAGCTTACAGGCCCTCGAGCAGTACTTC
J gene: TRBJ1-6; D gene: -; clone size: medium-sized; V gene: TRBV27; CDR3 protein: CASSSGPDGLDSPLHF; CDR3 DNA: TGTGCCAGCAGCAGCGGACCCGACGGCTTAGATTCACCCCTCCACTTT
J gene: TRBJ1-2; D gene: TRBD1; clone size: -; V gene: TRBV29-1; CDR3 protein: CSVDDRAETANYGYTF; CDR3 DNA: TGCAGCGTTGACGACAGGGCCGAAACGGCTAACTATGGCTACACCTTC
J gene: TRBJ2-3; D gene: TRBD2; clone size: few; V gene: TRBV4-2; CDR3 protein: CASSQDRASGYTDTQYF; CDR3 DNA: TGTGCCAGCAGCCAAGATCGGGCTAGCGGTTATACAGATACGCAGTATTTT
J gene: TRBJ2-3; D gene: -; clone size: few; V gene: TRBV6-5; CDR3 protein: CASSRLADTASSTDTQYF; CDR3 DNA: TGTGCCAGCAGTCGGTTAGCGGACACCGCATCTAGCACAGATACGCAGTATTTT
J gene: TRBJ1-4; D gene: -; clone size: -; V gene: TRBV5-5; CDR3 protein: CASSLFTTNEKLFF; CDR3 DNA: TGTGCCAGCAGCTTGTTTACAACTAATGAAAAACTGTTTTTT
J gene: TRBJ2-5; D gene: -; clone size: medium-sized; V gene: TRBV19; CDR3 protein: CASSRAQGPAETQYF; CDR3 DNA: TGTGCCAGTAGTCGCGCCCAGGGGCCGGCGGAGACCCAGTACTTC
J gene: TRBJ2-1; D gene: -; clone size: once; V gene: TRBV20-1; CDR3 protein: CSASSGPNEQFF; CDR3 DNA: TGCAGTGCCTCATCCGGACCCAATGAGCAGTTCTTC
J gene: TRBJ1-1; D gene: -; clone size: many; V gene: TRBV12-3/TRBV12-4; CDR3 protein: CASSNRGTTEAFF; CDR3 DNA: TGTGCCAGCAGTAACCGGGGAACGACTGAAGCTTTCTTT
J gene: TRBJ1-1; D gene: -; clone size: many; V gene: TRBV20-1; CDR3 protein: CSARDSAVNTEAFF; CDR3 DNA: TGCAGTGCTAGAGATTCCGCGGTAAACACTGAAGCTTTCTTT
J gene: TRBJ2-7; D gene: -; clone size: many; V gene: TRBV7-9; CDR3 protein: CASSFISEQYF; CDR3 DNA: TGTGCCAGCAGCTTTATCAGCGAGCAGTACTTC
J gene: TRBJ1-6; D gene: TRBD1; clone size: few; V gene: TRBV7-8; CDR3 protein: CASSSDRGQSPLHF; CDR3 DNA: TGTGCCAGCAGCTCGGACAGGGGGCAATCACCCCTCCACTTT
J gene: TRBJ1-5; D gene: TRBD1; clone size: many; V gene: TRBV19; CDR3 protein: CASSIKTGRGNQPQHF; CDR3 DNA: TGTGCCAGTAGTATAAAGACAGGGAGAGGCAATCAGCCCCAGCATTTT
J gene: TRBJ1-5; D gene: -; clone size: -; V gene: TRBV11-1; CDR3 protein: CASSKSQGQPQHF; CDR3 DNA: TGTGCCAGCAGCAAATCTCAAGGACAGCCCCAGCATTTT
J gene: TRBJ2-1; D gene: -; clone size: -; V gene: TRBV10-3; CDR3 protein: CATLSQTSSYNEQFF; CDR3 DNA: TGTGCCACCCTCAGCCAAACAAGCTCCTACAATGAGCAGTTCTTC
J gene: TRBJ2-3; D gene: TRBD2; clone size: -; V gene: TRBV18; CDR3 protein: CASSPGGLATDTQYF; CDR3 DNA: TGTGCCAGCTCACCTGGGGGACTAGCGACAGATACGCAGTATTTT
J gene: TRBJ2-1; D gene: TRBD1; clone size: -; V gene: TRBV29-1; CDR3 protein: CSVFNRGVKLDEQFF; CDR3 DNA: TGCAGCGTTTTCAACAGGGGAGTAAAACTGGATGAGCAGTTCTTC
J gene: TRBJ1-1; D gene: -; clone size: -; V gene: TRBV7-9; CDR3 protein: CASSPWGNTEAFF; CDR3 DNA: TGTGCCAGCAGCCCTTGGGGGAACACTGAAGCTTTCTTT
J gene: TRBJ2-3; D gene: TRBD2; clone size: many; V gene: TRBV11-2; CDR3 protein: CASTLAGGPFSDTQYF; CDR3 DNA: TGTGCCAGCACCTTAGCGGGGGGGCCTTTTTCAGATACGCAGTATTTT
J gene: TRBJ2-7; D gene: TRBD2; clone size: few; V gene: TRBV3-1; CDR3 protein: CASSHATSPHEQYF; CDR3 DNA: TGTGCCAGCAGCCACGCGACTAGCCCCCACGAGCAGTACTTC
J gene: TRBJ1-3; D gene: -; clone size: few; V gene: TRBV29-1; CDR3 protein: CSAGRGLGNTIYF; CDR3 DNA: TGCAGCGCCGGCAGGGGCCTCGGAAACACCATATATTTT
J gene: TRBJ2-3; D gene: -; clone size: -; V gene: TRBV3-1; CDR3 protein: CASSHLRRKDTQYF; CDR3 DNA: TGTGCCAGCAGCCATCTCAGACGGAAAGATACGCAGTATTTT
J gene: TRBJ1-3; D gene: -; clone size: -; V gene: TRBV9; CDR3 protein: CASSVGSGAAGNTIYF; CDR3 DNA: TGTGCCAGCAGCGTAGGTTCGGGGGCTGCTGGAAACACCATATATTTT
J gene: TRBJ2-1; D gene: TRBD2; clone size: many; V gene: TRBV4-1; CDR3 protein: CASRELAGDEQFF; CDR3 DNA: TGCGCCAGCAGGGAACTAGCGGGGGATGAGCAGTTCTTC
J gene: TRBJ1-5; D gene: TRBD1; clone size: few; V gene: TRBV14; CDR3 protein: CASSQATGGPQHF; CDR3 DNA: TGTGCCAGCAGCCAAGCCACAGGGGGGCCCCAGCATTTT
J gene: TRBJ1-1; D gene: TRBD1; clone size: few; V gene: TRBV20-1; CDR3 protein: CSARTGDVNTEAFF; CDR3 DNA: TGCAGTGCCAGAACAGGGGATGTGAACACTGAAGCTTTCTTT
J gene: TRBJ2-4; D gene: TRBD1; clone size: -; V gene: TRBV7-6; CDR3 protein: CASSFTGIRQGNIQYF; CDR3 DNA: TGTGCCAGCAGCTTCACCGGCATAAGACAGGGAAACATTCAGTACTTC
J gene: TRBJ1-1; D gene: -; clone size: -; V gene: TRBV9; CDR3 protein: CASSAGGEAFF; CDR3 DNA: TGTGCCAGCAGCGCCGGGGGGGAAGCTTTCTTT
J gene: TRBJ1-1; D gene: -; clone size: many; V gene: TRBV7-9; CDR3 protein: CASRGRRTNTEAFF; CDR3 DNA: TGTGCCAGCAGAGGAAGAAGAACTAACACTGAAGCTTTCTTT
J gene: TRBJ1-6; D gene: -; clone size: few; V gene: TRBV11-3; CDR3 protein: CASSKDNSPLHF; CDR3 DNA: TGTGCCAGCAGCAAAGATAATTCACCCCTCCACTTT